This record looks at one T cell receptor beta chain sequence and its context. Which antigen it targets is not known. Within one base of it there is no much larger clone, and no base qualities were kept. Participants in the prospective study were enrolled through a virtual design, were aged roughly 18 to 90 years, and lived in under 25 United States geographic areas. To assign participants to cohorts, the prospective study relied on clinical history that participants themselves reported in a screening survey and a study questionnaire. Recovered participants in ImmuneRACE Cohort 3 were defined as having two consecutive negative NP/OP PCR tests, clearance from a healthcare professional, or resolution of symptoms. Mobile phlebotomists in the prospective study collected whole blood, serum and a nasopharyngeal or oropharyngeal swab from every participant. Participants in the prospective study had the option to provide additional blood draws and questionnaires over a roughly 2-month period. Before DNA extraction, blood samples from the prospective study were shipped at room temperature or frozen.

The data derive from a study of blood T cell repertoires in COVID-19 (dated by TCRdb to the early 2020s). About the study as a whole: Collaborator samples came from the United States, Italy and Spain and covered acute and convalescent phases of COVID-19. The prospective study material was composed of cDNA or gDNA derived from T cells, B-cell-depleted T cells, or PBMCs. The dataset comprised deeply sampled blood TCRbeta repertoires from subjects exposed to, actively infected with, or recovered from COVID-19. The repertoires were released in a freely available public database meant as a resource for research on the immune response to SARS-CoV-2. Samples were obtained from the ongoing ImmuneRACE study (first 160 participants) and from over a thousand subjects provided by 6 global collaborators. The sample metadata nearly always contained a de-identified subject ID, COVID-19 status, age in years and sex. Where HLA class I and class II types were available, the types were taken from metadata supplied by the sample provider, not from assay-based typing. The research as a whole found: The quantity of clinical and demographic metadata differed by source and by participant and was supplied without curation.

V was cut back by 4 bases and J by 5 bases, leaving a gap of 12 bases between them. The CDR3 measures 13 amino acids from cysteine to phenylalanine. Of the read, only the CDR3 DNA is kept; its 39 bases are in frame from base 1. CDR1 and CDR2 (SGDLS, YYNGEE) derive from the germline V gene. TCRbeta CDR3 regions were amplified from genomic DNA by means of the immunoSEQ Assay, a bias-controlled multiplex PCR. In the original analysis: The number of nucleated cells in each sample was estimated from the amplification of reference gene primers within the assay. To quantify the absolute abundance of each unique TCRbeta CDR3 rearrangement, sequence reads were collapsed and filtered. For each sample, productive Simpson clonality was calculated by taking the square root of Simpson's diversity index across productive rearrangements. What TCRdb holds here is the immuneACCESS table cut down to in-frame rearrangements. Part of the clones is not present; checked against another copy, under half of the missing clones reflect an unresolved V gene, and the others are unexplained. Clonal size and the V and J genes are those of that table, whereas D and trimming came from the DNA. Within this sample are roughly 500,000 clones, with around nine tenths of them counted one time only. The ten top clones hold roughly 1.9% of the sample.

Sequencing input: PBMCs or T cells enriched from blood (not recorded which). The V and J genes are TRBV9 and TRBJ2-5; the best D guess is TRBD2, with 5 bases matching. This receptor was identified in a woman aged 40 to 49 who had recovered from COVID-19. The nucleotide sequence is given as TGTGCCAGCAGCCCTAGCCAGGTCGAGACCCAGTACTTC. It encodes CASSPSQVETQYF.